This T cell receptor (beta chain) was sequenced in a study of T cell responses to AZD1222 COVID-19 vaccine (dated by TCRdb to the early 2020s). With respect to the entire study: A total of 230 to 250 trial participants underwent TCR sequencing, of whom some 210 received two doses of AZD1222 and some 25 received two doses of the MenACWY control vaccine. Trial participants were enrolled by age into 18-55, 56-69 and 70-plus year subgroups, with around 150, 28 and 57 TCR-sequenced participants respectively.

As for this clone: There is no known antigen for this receptor. Base qualities were left out, and no much larger clone turns up one base away.

The sample's time point label, decoded: about 28 days (+/-7) after the second vaccine dose. In light of the paper, this sample's treatment or condition label describes: meningococcal conjugate vaccine given as trial control. Samples from vaccinated people were obtained from the UK trials COV001 and COV002, which included a single-blind randomized controlled phase 2/3 trial of AZD1222 (ChAdOx1 nCoV-19) in healthy adults. For TCRbeta chain sequencing, PBMC samples were collected from trial participants at day 0 and at day 28 after the second dose. The CDR3 regions of human TCRbeta chains were analyzed by immunosequencing. The study's own analysis went as follows. Repertoire TCRs were checked for matches against a reference library of SARS-CoV-2-specific TCRs that had been generated using the MIRA antigen-specificity platform. Breadth was defined as the fraction of unique TCRs that were SARS-CoV-2-associated. Depth was defined as the fraction of total T cells that were SARS-CoV-2-associated. Using the MIRA data, every spike-specific TCR was mapped to the spike region that the TCR reacted to and assigned to either a CD4 or a CD8 class. Log10-transformed breadth and depth values were compared by one-way ANOVA with Sidak's multiple comparisons tests. The clones in this table, taken by TCRdb from immuneACCESS, are in-frame only. Not every clone is retained; where verified, under half of the shortfall comes from an unresolved V gene, and the cause of the rest is unknown. The V and J calls and clone size were taken over from that table, and D and trimming were inferred from the DNA. This sample gives some 180,000 clones in total; approximately 92% of them show up just once. Jointly, the top ten make up roughly 1% of the sample.

The germline V gene sets CDR1 to SGHNT and CDR2 to YENEEA. V lost 5 bases and J lost 5 bases; the stretch between them is 10 bases long. Including cysteine and phenylalanine, the CDR3 has 13 amino acids. Of all the DNA, just the CDR3 is kept, 39 bases in frame from base 1. Overall study outcomes, separate from this receptor: Conclusions about previously exposed vaccinees are limited, since just a handful of AZD1222 recipients were seropositive for SARS-CoV-2 at baseline. Nearly half of unique spike-specific TCRs reportedly recognized epitopes outside regions mutated in the B.1.351 and B.1.1.7 variants. The whole spike protein was spanned by vaccine-associated CD4 TCRs, and dominant responses were seen in regions 160-218 and 743-854. No day 14 peak-response samples were available, so repertoires were characterized only after the peak T cell response. The 56-69-year group was small, and its depth increase did not reach significance, likely because of low power. Participants were mostly white British and included more females than males, and it was suggested by the authors that clonal diversity may have been underestimated. After two AZD1222 doses, spike-specific TCR breadth and depth were significantly higher than at day 0 and than in MenACWY recipients.

The receptor's source is an adult who received the MenACWY meningococcal vaccine as a control. The sequence links TRBV11-3 to TRBJ2-1; no confident D gene assignment can be made. Sample: peripheral blood, taken 28 days after the second dose of the MenACWY control vaccine. The nucleotides read TGTGCCAGCAGCCCGACGGCTCACAATGAGCAGTTCTTC. It specifies CASSPTAHNEQFF.